What follows are 19 T cell receptor beta chains derived from one specimen sequenced in a study of shared clonotypes between healthy human individuals. This table comes from immunoSEQ multiplex PCR, and its TCRdb copy is limited to in-frame clones, with some not included. The sample shows about 2,500,000 clones, approximately 92% of them seen only once. Sample: naive CD4+ T cells sorted from blood. The subset denotes: CD45RA+ positively selected. These receptor sequences come from a man aged 18 to 35 in good health.

The V call is TRBV5-6, the J call TRBJ2-3, with D uncertain. The CDR3 is made up of 15 amino acids. The ends were cut back, 4 bases at V and 0 bases at J, with 12 bases in the middle. Germline loops: CDR1 SGHDT, CDR2 YYEEEE. In DNA form, the CDR3 reads TGTGCCAGCAGCCAGCAGCGAGCTAGCACAGATACGCAGTATTTT. Its translation: CASSQQRASTDTQYF. The complete variable domain, with remaining parts taken from reference TRBV5-6 and TRBJ2-3, reads DAGVTQSPTHLIKTRGQQVTLRCSPKSGHDTVSWYQQALGQGPQFIFQYYEEEERQRGNFPDRFSGHQFPNYSSELNVNALLLGDSALYLCASSQQRASTDTQYFGPGTRLTVL.

This chain links TRBV6-5 with TRBJ1-6, with D possibly being TRBD1 (5 bases). V lost 7 bases and J 10 bases, leaving 20 bases between the germline ends. Germline V lookup: CDR1 MNHEY, CDR2 SVGAGI. This CDR3 comprises 15 residues. In DNA, the CDR3 is TGTGCCAGCACCGGGGTAAGCCCCGGGGGGTCACCCCTCCACTTT. Protein sequence: CASTGVSPGGSPLHF.

The chain employs TRBV2 and TRBJ1-3; D not certain. The V gene lost 3 bases and the J gene lost 0 bases, with 15 bases spanning the gap. CDR1 and CDR2 from the germline V gene are SNHLY and FYNNEI. The CDR3 consists of 17 residues. For the CDR3, the DNA is TGTGCCAGCAGTGATTATAAGGAGATATCCTCTGGAAACACCATATATTTT. Translated: CASSDYKEISSGNTIYF.

As regards this clone: Other DNA sequences in the sample encode the same CDR3. This rearrangement joins TRBV28 to TRBJ1-3; D is possibly TRBD1 (5 bases). The V and J ends lost 4 bases and 0 bases respectively, with 10 bases between them. The germline V gene encodes CDR1 MDHEN and CDR2 SYDVKM. The CDR3 contains 15 residues. CDR3 sequence reads: CASSSPGGSGNTIYF. Written as DNA, the CDR3 is TGTGCCAGCAGTTCCCCGGGGGGCTCTGGAAACACCATATATTTT.

The CDR3 protein is CASSPHQGLSATNEKLFF. CDR3 sequence (DNA): TGTGCCAGCAGCCCGCATCAGGGACTTTCAGCAACTAATGAAAAACTGTTTTTT. The chain links TRBV7-3 to TRBJ1-4, with D tentatively TRBD1 (5 bases). This CDR3 has 18 amino acids. The V end was cut by 5 bases, the J end by 0 bases, with 19 bases between. Germline V gene lookup returns CDR1 SGHTA and CDR2 FQGTGA.

This clone was recorded once. Mismatch with germline at one junction end may stem from a read error. The rearrangement joins TRBV5-1 to TRBJ2-4; D not certain. The CDR3 totals 9 residues. The germline gives CDR1 SGHRS, CDR2 YFSETQ. Here the CDR3 DNA reads TGCGCCAGCACGAGTAGCTACATCTTC. It yields the protein CASTSSYIF.

This rearrangement joins TRBV2 to TRBJ2-1; 7 nucleotides align to TRBD1. Germline V gene lookup returns CDR1 SNHLY and CDR2 FYNNEI. The V and J ends lost 5 bases and 5 bases, in that order; junction bases with no gene match: 6. There are 14 residues in the CDR3. DNA of the CDR3: TGTGCCAGCAGTAGTGGGACAGAGGACAATGAGCAGTTCTTC. Translating it yields CASSSGTEDNEQFF.

In this sample, this clone turned up a few times. The V call is TRBV2, the J call TRBJ1-5; D is ambiguous. Germline V lookup: CDR1 SNHLY, CDR2 FYNNEI. CDR3 length: 14 residues. V shed 3 bases and J shed 3 bases, with 9 bases lying between them. CDR3 nucleotide sequence: TGTGCCAGCAGTGAGAGGGATCACAATCAGCCCCAGCATTTT. It is translated as CASSERDHNQPQHF.

To note about this clone: The junction shows a germline mismatch at one end, possibly a read error. The rearrangement uses TRBV7-9 and TRBJ2-3; 10 bases align to TRBD1. CDR3 length: 15 amino acids. Germline CDR1 reads SEHNR; CDR2 reads FQNEAQ (reference sequence). The DNA for the CDR3 is TGTGCCAGCAGCTTCCGAGACCTGACAGGGGGCGCGTTAGATTTT. Its translation is CASSFRDLTGGALDF.

In this sample, this clone turned up a few times. In the same sample, other DNA sequences code for this CDR3. The chain recombines TRBV9 with TRBJ1-1; tentatively, D is TRBD1 (5 bases). Germline lookup yields CDR1 SGDLS and CDR2 YYNGEE. The germline V and J ends were trimmed by 1 base and 1 base, with 5 bases remaining between them. This CDR3 spans 13 amino acids. This CDR3 is CASSVQGNTEAFF. The CDR3 DNA reads TGTGCCAGCAGCGTACAGGGGAACACTGAAGCTTTCTTT.

In the case of this clone: Other nucleotide sequences from this sample produce the same CDR3. This sequence joins TRBV10-1 and TRBJ2-2; D might be TRBD2 (5 bases). This CDR3 contains 13 residues. The ends were cut back, 10 bases at V and 3 bases at J, with 12 bases in the middle. Germline assignment: CDR1 WNHNN and CDR2 SYGVQD (reference sequence). CDR3 coding DNA: TGCGCCACCCGGGAAGGGTACACCGGGGAGCTGTTTTTT. This codes for CATREGYTGELFF.

The rearrangement links TRBV27 to TRBJ2-7; 8 bases are shared with TRBD1. CDR1 and CDR2 (germline): MNHEY, SMNVEV (reference sequence). This CDR3 has 15 residues. With V trimmed by 6 bases and J by 2 bases, 9 bases remained unmatched. The CDR3 DNA is TGTGCCAGCAGCCCTGACAGGGGAGGAACCTACGAGCAGTACTTC. As protein: CASSPDRGGTYEQYF.

The chain uses TRBV19 and TRBJ1-6, with D perhaps matching TRBD1 (6 bases). Germline V gene data show CDR1 as LNHDA and CDR2 as SQIVND (reference sequence). V was trimmed by 6 bases and J by 7 bases, leaving 13 bases between them. This CDR3 has 14 amino acids. The CDR3 DNA reads as TGTGCCAGTAGAACAGGGCTCGTGAATTCACCCCTCCACTTT. Its translation: CASRTGLVNSPLHF.

This clone turned up a few times. This same CDR3 is encoded by further DNA sequences in the sample. The rearrangement links TRBV19 to TRBJ1-1; unclear D gene. Germline V gene lookup returns CDR1 LNHDA and CDR2 SQIVND (reference sequence). The V end lost 3 bases, the J end lost 1 base, and 3 bases lay between the germline ends. The CDR3 spans 12 residues. The CDR3 bases are TGTGCCAGTAGTATGAGGAACACTGAAGCTTTCTTT. It translates to CASSMRNTEAFF.

The V call is TRBV28, the J call TRBJ1-2; 12 bases are shared with TRBD1. The V gene end was trimmed by 5 bases and the J gene end by 10 bases; junction bases not matched to a gene: 8. Germline loops: CDR1 MDHEN, CDR2 SYDVKM. This CDR3 has 14 amino acids. CDR3 DNA: TGTGCCAGCAGTCTACGGGACAGGGGGCCCTCCTACACCTTC. Protein sequence: CASSLRDRGPSYTF.

As for this clone: This sample includes further DNA sequences coding for the same CDR3. The genes are TRBV7-9 and TRBJ2-3, with 7 bases that match TRBD1. The CDR3 is 15 residues long. The trim removed 1 base at V and 0 bases at J, leaving 1 base unmatched. The germline CDR1 and CDR2 sequences are SEHNR and FQNEAQ (reference sequence). Here the CDR3 DNA reads TGTGCCAGCAGCTTAGACAGGGGCAGCACAGATACGCAGTATTTT. Translated, it gives CASSLDRGSTDTQYF.

Points on this clone: One end of the junction does not line up with germline, which may come from a read error. V is TRBV2 and J is TRBJ2-7, with D perhaps TRBD2 (6 bases). Looked up from germline, CDR1 is SNHLY and CDR2 is FYNNEI. The CDR3 spans 13 residues. The CDR3 bases are TGTGCCAGCAGTGCTCCGGGACTGACGAGTTGGCACTTC. Its protein is CASSAPGLTSWHF.

This chain connects TRBV18 to TRBJ2-7; 7 bases are a match to TRBD2. This CDR3 has 14 amino acids. V shed 1 base and J 6 bases; nucleotides not matched to a gene: 6. Germline CDR1 KGHSH, CDR2 LQKENI. The CDR3 nucleotides read TGTGCCAGCTCACCACAGACTAGCCGGGGCGAGCAGTACTTC. Protein product: CASSPQTSRGEQYF.

The genes are TRBV9 and TRBJ2-2; D might be TRBD2 (6 bases). The CDR3 loop spans 14 amino acids. Germline values: CDR1 SGDLS, CDR2 YYNGEE. V shed 3 bases and J shed 6 bases, with 12 bases lying between them. CDR3 loop: CASSARLGSGELFF. The CDR3 DNA reads TGTGCCAGCAGCGCCAGACTAGGGTCCGGGGAGCTGTTTTTT.